The source of this T cell receptor (beta chain) is a study of shared clonotypes between healthy human individuals. General study findings and limits: Sharing across four donors was seen in around 5% of naive CD4 clonotypes.

Note on this clone: Its antigen is not known.

TCRdb's table, derived via immunoSEQ multiplex PCR, lists solely in-frame clones and lacks some. The sample holds 950,000 to 1,300,000 clones, about 70% seen once. Per germline, CDR1 LGHNT and CDR2 FRNRAP. The CDR3 extends over 13 amino acids. V was clipped by 5 bases and J by 2 bases, with 10 bases between them. The sequenced material came from memory CD4+ T cells sorted from blood. Subset noted: CD45RA-negative fraction. V gene TRBV12-5 combines with J gene TRBJ2-7; no definite D call. This receptor was identified in a young man in good health. CDR3 DNA: TGTGCTAGTGGTCCCGGAGAGACCTACGAGCAGTACTTC. This encodes CASGPGETYEQYF.